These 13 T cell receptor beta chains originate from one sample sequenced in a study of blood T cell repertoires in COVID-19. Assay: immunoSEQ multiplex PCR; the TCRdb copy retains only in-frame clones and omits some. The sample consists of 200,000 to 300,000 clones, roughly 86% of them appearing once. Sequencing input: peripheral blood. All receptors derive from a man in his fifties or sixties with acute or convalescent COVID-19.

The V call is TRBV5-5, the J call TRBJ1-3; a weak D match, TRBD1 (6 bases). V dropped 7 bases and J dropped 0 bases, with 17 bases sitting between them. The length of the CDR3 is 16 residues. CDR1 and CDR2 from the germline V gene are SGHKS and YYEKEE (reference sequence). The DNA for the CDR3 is TGTGCCAGCTTGGAGACAGGCATCCTCTCTGGAAACACCATATATTTT. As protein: CASLETGILSGNTIYF.

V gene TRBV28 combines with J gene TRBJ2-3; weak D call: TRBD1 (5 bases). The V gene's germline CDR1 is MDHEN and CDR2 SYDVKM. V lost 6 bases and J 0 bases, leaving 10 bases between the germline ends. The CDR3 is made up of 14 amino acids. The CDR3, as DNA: TGTGCCAGCAGCCTGGACAAGAGCACAGATACGCAGTATTTT. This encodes CASSLDKSTDTQYF.

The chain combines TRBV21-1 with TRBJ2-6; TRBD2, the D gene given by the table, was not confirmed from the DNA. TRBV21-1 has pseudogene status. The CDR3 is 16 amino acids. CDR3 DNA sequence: TGTGCCAGCAGTCAGGCGGGGGGGCGTGGGGCCAACGTCCTGACTTTC. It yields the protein CASSQAGGRGANVLTF.

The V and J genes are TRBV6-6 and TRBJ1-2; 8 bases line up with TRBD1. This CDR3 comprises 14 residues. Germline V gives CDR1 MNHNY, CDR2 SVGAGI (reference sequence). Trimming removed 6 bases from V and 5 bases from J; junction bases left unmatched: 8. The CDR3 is CASRSQGAEYGYTF. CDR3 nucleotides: TGTGCCAGCAGGTCTCAGGGGGCCGAATATGGCTACACCTTC.

The CDR3 nucleotides read TGTGCCAGCAGCTTGAATCAGCCAGGGAATGCTGAAGCTTTCTTT. Its translation is CASSLNQPGNAEAFF. V and J are TRBV5-6 and TRBJ1-1; a weak D match, TRBD1 (5 bases). This CDR3 is 15 amino acids long. CDR1 is SGHDT, CDR2 YYEEEE, per germline. The ends were cut back, 1 base at V and 6 bases at J, with 16 bases in the middle.

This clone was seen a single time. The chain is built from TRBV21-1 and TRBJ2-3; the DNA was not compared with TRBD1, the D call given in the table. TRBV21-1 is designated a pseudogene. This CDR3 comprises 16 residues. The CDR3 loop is CASSPRGGWEGDTQYF. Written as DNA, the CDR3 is TGTGCCAGCAGCCCCAGGGGTGGATGGGAAGGAGATACGCAGTATTTT.

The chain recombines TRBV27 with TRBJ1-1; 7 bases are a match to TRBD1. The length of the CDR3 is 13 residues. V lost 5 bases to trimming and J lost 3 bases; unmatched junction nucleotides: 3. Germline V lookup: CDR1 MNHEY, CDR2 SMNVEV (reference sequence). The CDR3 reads CASSPGGYTEAFF. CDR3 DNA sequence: TGTGCCAGCAGTCCAGGGGGGTACACTGAAGCTTTCTTT.

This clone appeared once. The CDR3 region has the DNA TGCGCCAGCAGCTTGGGCGGGAGAAGTATAGATACGCAGTATTTT. Amino acids: CASSLGGRSIDTQYF. The gene calls are TRBV5-1 and TRBJ2-3, with 7 bases fitting TRBD2. With V trimmed by 0 bases and J by 5 bases, 6 bases remained unmatched. This CDR3 contains 15 residues. CDR1 and CDR2 from the germline V gene are SGHRS and YFSETQ.

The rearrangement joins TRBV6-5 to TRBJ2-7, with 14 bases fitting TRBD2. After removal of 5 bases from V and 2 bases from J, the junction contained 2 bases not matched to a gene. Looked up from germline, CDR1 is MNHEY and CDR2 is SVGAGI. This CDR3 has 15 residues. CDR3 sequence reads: CASSLGLAGAYEQYF. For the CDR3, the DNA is TGTGCCAGCAGTCTGGGACTAGCGGGAGCCTACGAGCAGTACTTC.

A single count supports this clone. DNA for the CDR3: TGTGCCAGTAGCCACCGCTGGGACAGGGAAACGGAGCAGTACTTC. It codes for CASSHRWDRETEQYF. The rearrangement joins TRBV19 to TRBJ2-7; 9 nucleotides line up with TRBD1. This CDR3 spans 15 amino acids. Germline trimming cut 6 bases from V and 7 bases from J; bases unmatched to any gene: 13. CDR1 is LNHDA, CDR2 SQIVND, per germline (reference sequence).

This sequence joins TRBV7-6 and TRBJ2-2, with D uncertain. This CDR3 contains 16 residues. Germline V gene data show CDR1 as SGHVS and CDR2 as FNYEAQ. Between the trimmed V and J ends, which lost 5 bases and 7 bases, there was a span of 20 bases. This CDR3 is CASSPLPTVAGGELFF. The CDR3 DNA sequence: TGTGCCAGCAGCCCCCTCCCCACAGTCGCTGGCGGGGAGCTGTTTTTT.

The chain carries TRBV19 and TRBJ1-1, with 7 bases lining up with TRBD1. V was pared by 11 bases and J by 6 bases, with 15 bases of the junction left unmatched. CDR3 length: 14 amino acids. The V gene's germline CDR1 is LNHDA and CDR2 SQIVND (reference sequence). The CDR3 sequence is CASTTGAVRSEAFF. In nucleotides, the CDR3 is TGTGCCTCCACAACAGGGGCCGTTCGTTCTGAAGCTTTCTTT. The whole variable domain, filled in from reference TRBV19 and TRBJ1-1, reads DGGITQSPKYLFRKEGQNVTLSCEQNLNHDAMYWYRQDPGQGLRLIYYSQIVNDFQKGDIAEGYSVSREKKESFPLTVTSAQKNPTAFYLCASTTGAVRSEAFFGQGTRLTVV.

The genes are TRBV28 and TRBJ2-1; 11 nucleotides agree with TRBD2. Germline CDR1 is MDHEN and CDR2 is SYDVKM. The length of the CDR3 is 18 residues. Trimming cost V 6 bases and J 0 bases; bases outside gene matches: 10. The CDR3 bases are TGTGCCAGCAGCCGGGGACTAGCGGTGAGACTCTCCTACAATGAGCAGTTCTTC. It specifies CASSRGLAVRLSYNEQFF.